One sample yielded the 24 T cell receptor beta chains listed below, sequenced in a study of HIV-infected children after antiretroviral therapy interruption. The treatment is: PENTA 11 planned treatment interruption arm or continuous ART arm. The TCR library was built from RNA with a 3' RACE protocol and unique molecular identifiers. TCRdb itself ran the 3' RACE reads through MiXCR, one entry per CDR3 protein. This table holds approximately 95,000 distinct CDR3 sequences, about 6.3% found once. Here the sequenced sample was CD45RA+ CD4+ T cells from PBMCs, pooled from several time points, taken from a donor given antiretroviral therapy, either interrupted or continuous. Subset: naive CD4+ CD45RA+ CD45RO- T cells. These receptor sequences come from a pool of human donors with HIV.

This clonotype has a count of ten or more. The gene calls are TRBV6-6 and TRBJ1-2; no definite D call. CDR1 is MNHNY, CDR2 SVGAGI, per germline (reference sequence). The CDR3 spans 12 residues. Trimming took off 4 bases at V and 6 bases at J, with 9 bases between the two ends. This CDR3 reads CASSSHGNGYTF. CDR3 sequence (DNA): TGTGCCAGCAGTTCACACGGCAATGGCTACACCTTC.

This clonotype has a count of ten or more. V and J are TRBV6-9 and TRBJ2-5; D may be TRBD1 (6 bases). Germline lookup yields CDR1 MNHGY and CDR2 SVAAGI. Between the trimmed V and J ends, which lost 4 bases and 0 bases, there was a span of 6 bases. The CDR3 has 13 residues. This CDR3 is CASSWTDQETQYF. CDR3 coding DNA: TGTGCCAGCAGTTGGACAGACCAAGAGACCCAGTACTTC.

This clonotype was observed many times. V and J are TRBV29-1 and TRBJ2-5; 7 bases match TRBD1. The CDR3 sequence is 12 residues long. J was trimmed by 3 bases and V by 4 bases; bases with no gene match: 2. Germline CDR1 reads SQVTM; CDR2 reads ANQGSEA. Here the CDR3 DNA reads TGCAGCGTTGTGGGGACAGAAGAGACCCAGTACTTC. Amino acids: CSVVGTEETQYF.

This clonotype was seen repeatedly, ten times or more. This sequence joins TRBV4-1 and TRBJ2-5, with 7 bases that match TRBD1. J was trimmed by 4 bases and V by 1 base; bases with no gene match: 6. The length of the CDR3 is 15 residues. Germline CDR1 reads MGHRA; CDR2 reads YSYEKL. The DNA for the CDR3 is TGCGCCAGCAGCCAAGCCACAGGGGTCGGAGAGACCCAGTACTTC. This gives the protein CASSQATGVGETQYF.

Many counts were recorded for this clonotype. This chain links TRBV5-1 with TRBJ2-7, with D tentatively TRBD1 or TRBD2 (5 bases each). V lost 3 bases, J lost 0 bases, and 7 bases lay in between. The germline CDR1 and CDR2 sequences are SGHRS and YFSETQ. The CDR3 runs 13 residues. The CDR3 DNA sequence: TGCGCCAGCAGCTCGGGGACCTCCTACGAGCAGTACTTC. The encoded protein is CASSSGTSYEQYF.

This clonotype was recorded many times. The chain uses TRBV7-8 and TRBJ1-1; D is unclear. Germline V gene lookup returns CDR1 SGHVS and CDR2 FQNEAQ. Deletions cut 10 bases from V and 0 bases from J, with 15 bases between. The CDR3 covers 14 residues. The CDR3 here is CAIEPRGLNTEAFF. CDR3 nucleotides: TGTGCCATCGAGCCCCGGGGTCTGAACACTGAAGCTTTCTTT.

The table lists this clonotype with a few counts. The CDR3 reads CAIGGLATEAFF. Here the CDR3 DNA reads TGTGCCATCGGGGGGCTTGCCACTGAAGCTTTCTTT. This sequence joins TRBV10-3 and TRBJ1-1; possibly TRBD1 for D (6 bases). The CDR3 loop spans 12 amino acids. Germline-derived CDR1 and CDR2 are ENHRY and SYGVKD. Trimming cost V 8 bases and J 4 bases, with 11 bases left between them.

This clonotype was observed at least ten times. V usage is TRBV5-6 and J usage is TRBJ2-5; 9 nucleotides line up with TRBD1. J was trimmed by 4 bases and V by 4 bases; bases with no gene match: 11. Germline V CDR1 and CDR2: SGHDT, YYEEEE. The CDR3 runs 16 residues. The CDR3 protein is CASSLPGQGLGETQYF. Here the CDR3 DNA reads TGTGCCAGCAGCCTGCCGGGACAGGGATTGGGAGAGACCCAGTACTTC. The full variable domain, with the rest looked up from reference TRBV5-6 and TRBJ2-5, is DAGVTQSPTHLIKTRGQQVTLRCSPKSGHDTVSWYQQALGQGPQFIFQYYEEEERQRGNFPDRFSGHQFPNYSSELNVNALLLGDSALYLCASSLPGQGLGETQYFGPGTRLLVL.

This clonotype was counted many times. The rearrangement uses TRBV10-3 and TRBJ2-3; 11 nucleotides agree with TRBD1. Trimming at V came to 8 bases and at J to 0 bases, leaving 7 bases not matched to a gene. The germline gives CDR1 ENHRY, CDR2 SYGVKD. This CDR3 comprises 16 residues. The CDR3 is CAIGGTGGTSTDTQYF. The DNA for the CDR3 is TGTGCCATCGGTGGGACAGGGGGAACTAGCACAGATACGCAGTATTTT.

In this sample, this clonotype turned up a few times. The CDR3 loop reads CASRVFSGGLPPRYNEQFF. The CDR3 bases are TGTGCCAGCAGAGTTTTTAGCGGGGGGCTACCCCCCCGGTACAATGAGCAGTTCTTC. V usage is TRBV2 and J usage is TRBJ2-1; 10 bases are shared with TRBD2. V was clipped by 6 bases and J by 4 bases; unmatched bases: 18. This CDR3 is 19 amino acids long. Germline CDR1 and CDR2: SNHLY and FYNNEI.

There are many counts of this clonotype. The CDR3 DNA is TGTGCCAGCAGCTTTAGGGGGGCCATCTATGGCTACACCTTC. This translates into CASSFRGAIYGYTF. V usage is TRBV12-3 or TRBV12-4 and J usage is TRBJ1-2, with a possible D match to TRBD1 (6 bases). V was trimmed by 6 bases and J by 4 bases, leaving 15 bases between them. CDR3 length: 14 amino acids.

This clonotype was detected ten times or more. The chain employs TRBV29-1 and TRBJ1-1, with D possibly being TRBD1 (6 bases). Germline V gives CDR1 SQVTM, CDR2 ANQGSEA. Trimming took off 2 bases at V and 1 base at J, with 20 bases between the two ends. The CDR3 spans 17 residues. CDR3 coding DNA: TGCAGCGTTGAAAAGCCCGGGGGGGGCCCTTCGAACACTGAAGCTTTCTTT. Encoded protein: CSVEKPGGGPSNTEAFF.

This clonotype was observed once. The chain recombines TRBV4-2 with TRBJ1-5; possible D gene TRBD1, 6 bases. The CDR3 is made up of 14 amino acids. CDR1 is LGHNA, CDR2 YNFKEQ, per germline. V was clipped by 4 bases and J by 6 bases, with 13 bases between them. The CDR3 sequence is CASSLEEGVQPQHF. The CDR3 bases are TGTGCCAGCAGCCTAGAAGAGGGGGTTCAGCCCCAGCATTTT.

V and J are TRBV30 and TRBJ1-1; TRBD1 matches at 7 bases. The J segment lost 9 bases and the V segment lost 2 bases, leaving 6 bases of the junction unmatched. CDR3 length equals 12 residues. Germline-derived CDR1 and CDR2 are GTSNPN and SVGIG (reference sequence). CDR3 DNA: TGTGCCTGGAGTATCTTACAGGGGAAAGCTTTCTTT. Translated, it gives CAWSILQGKAFF.

This clonotype has ten or more counts. The chain joins TRBV5-1 to TRBJ2-7, with TRBD2 identical over 9 bases. Per the germline V gene, CDR1 is SGHRS and CDR2 is YFSETQ. This CDR3 comprises 14 residues. The junction had 4 bases not matched to a gene; V was cut back by 3 bases and J by 3 bases. For the CDR3, the DNA is TGCGCCAGCAGCTCCGGGACTAGCCTCTACGAGCAGTACTTC. Translation: CASSSGTSLYEQYF.

This clonotype has ten or more counts. The chain has TRBV12-3 or TRBV12-4 and TRBJ2-2, with unresolved D. The CDR3 length is 12 residues. The ends were cut back, 3 bases at V and 5 bases at J, with 4 bases in the middle. This CDR3 is CASSFLTGELFF. CDR3 DNA sequence: TGTGCCAGCAGTTTTCTTACCGGGGAGCTGTTTTTT.

There are many counts of this clonotype. The rearrangement uses TRBV5-1 and TRBJ2-7; D is perhaps TRBD1 (6 bases). The germline gives CDR1 SGHRS, CDR2 YFSETQ. The CDR3 is made up of 14 amino acids. The V end was cut by 4 bases, the J end by 4 bases, with 15 bases between. This CDR3 reads CASSPGAGDYEQYF. CDR3 nucleotides: TGCGCCAGCAGCCCCGGGGCAGGGGATTACGAGCAGTACTTC.

The table lists this clonotype with a few counts. CDR3 bases: TGTGCCAGCAGCTTGATCCCGGGGGACACTGAAGCTTTCTTT. As protein: CASSLIPGDTEAFF. The genes are TRBV5-4 and TRBJ1-1, with D maybe TRBD1 (5 bases). The CDR3 runs 14 residues. Trimming took 1 base from V and 3 from J, leaving 10 bases between them. Germline-derived CDR1 and CDR2 are SGHNT and YYREEE (reference sequence).

There are many counts of this clonotype. The rearrangement joins TRBV7-2 to TRBJ1-3; D call uncertain. Trimming removed 4 bases from V and 4 bases from J, with 11 bases in between. CDR1 SGHTA and CDR2 FQGNSA come from the germline V gene. This CDR3 is built from 14 residues. Here the CDR3 DNA reads TGTGCCAGCAGCTCCCCCCCCCTAGGAAACACCATATATTTT. This encodes CASSSPPLGNTIYF. Full variable domain (remainder filled in from reference TRBV7-2 and TRBJ1-3): GAGVSQSPSNKVTEKGKDVELRCDPISGHTALYWYRQSLGQGLEFLIYFQGNSAPDKSGLPSDRFSAERTGGSVSTLTIQRTQQEDSAVYLCASSSPPLGNTIYFGEGSWLTVV.

This clonotype was observed at least ten times. The V call is TRBV19, the J call TRBJ2-1; D remains unclear. This CDR3 has 14 residues. Trimming removed 8 bases from V and 5 bases from J, with 16 bases in between. The V gene's germline CDR1 is LNHDA and CDR2 SQIVND (reference sequence). This CDR3 reads CASQRAQRDNEQFF. The CDR3 coding sequence is TGTGCCAGTCAACGGGCACAACGAGACAATGAGCAGTTCTTC.

This clonotype came up many times. CDR3 sequence: CASSFHHTGDYGYTF. The CDR3, as DNA: TGTGCCAGCAGTTTCCACCACACAGGGGACTATGGCTACACCTTC. The chain recombines TRBV27 with TRBJ1-2; TRBD1 matches at 7 bases. The CDR3 spans 15 residues. Germline V CDR1 and CDR2: MNHEY, SMNVEV (reference sequence). V shed 3 bases, J shed 3 bases, and the junction held 7 bases outside the gene matches.

This clonotype appeared a few times. The gene calls are TRBV7-6 and TRBJ1-6, with TRBD1 as a possible D gene (5 bases). Trimming left V 4 bases short and J 8 bases short, with 9 bases between. This CDR3 comprises 13 residues. In germline, CDR1 is SGHVS, CDR2 FNYEAQ. The CDR3 reads CASSSRGDSPLHF. The CDR3 DNA follows: TGTGCCAGCAGCTCGAGAGGGGATTCACCCCTCCACTTT.

The table lists this clonotype with many counts. V gene TRBV20-1 combines with J gene TRBJ2-1; D gene ambiguous. The V gene's germline CDR1 is DFQATT and CDR2 SNEGSKA (reference sequence). Trimming pared 0 bases from V and 8 bases from J, leaving 17 bases between. The CDR3 has 15 amino acids. CDR3 DNA: TGCAGTGCTAGAGATCTTGGGTCGCCGTGGGATGAGCAGTTCTTC. As protein: CSARDLGSPWDEQFF.

This clonotype was seen at least ten times. The V gene is TRBV5-6, the J gene TRBJ1-6; the match to TRBD1 covers 10 bases. This CDR3 contains 17 residues. V shed 4 bases, J shed 7 bases, and the junction held 11 bases outside the gene matches. Germline V lookup: CDR1 SGHDT, CDR2 YYEEEE. The CDR3 reads CASSKPTRTGGNSPLHF. CDR3 coding DNA: TGTGCCAGCAGCAAGCCAACCCGGACAGGGGGGAATTCACCCCTCCACTTT.